This note documents a single TCR beta chain sequence. Its antigen is unidentified. The data derive from a study of cytomegalovirus exposure and HLA in healthy donors. Study-wide background: HLA-typed donors were the source of approximately 80 million unique TCRs, which an early data release held. Regarding the study as a whole: According to the study, 180 or so TCR beta chains were cytomegalovirus-associated.

The primer mix had 60 Vbeta and 13 Jbeta primers. This table comes from immunoSEQ multiplex PCR, and its TCRdb copy is limited to in-frame clones, with some not included. Seen here are around 190,000 clones, roughly 82% observed once, and the top ten hold around 0.52%. The ends lost 7 bases at V and 7 bases at J; junction bases unmatched: 6. CDR1 and CDR2 (germline): GTSNPN, SVGIG (reference sequence). The CDR3 is 11 residues long. This sequence originates from a woman aged 50 to 60 in good health and CMV-seronegative. This chain uses TRBV30 with TRBJ1-2; 7 positions match TRBD1. The sample taken for sequencing was PBMCs. For the CDR3, the DNA is TGTGCCTCCCAGGGGGTAGTTGGCTACACCTTC. Translated: CASQGVVGYTF.